This section outlines one T cell receptor beta chain sequence together with its context. The antigen is unknown. The V gene's germline CDR1 is MNHEY and CDR2 SVGAGI. The CDR3 consists of 12 residues. With V trimmed by 6 bases and J by 12 bases, 7 bases remained unmatched. The sample belongs to a study of cytotoxic CD8 clonotypes in ibrutinib-treated CLL. About the research overall: A median around 12 months of treatment, range 6 to 36, preceded the collection of response samples. Study-wide points: Investigators sampled sustained-remission and progressing patients at differing times. Clonality increased at ibrutinib response, then returned toward baseline at progression. Against age-matched healthy donors, baseline clonality ran higher and tracked circulating CD8+ T-cell counts.

The repertoire was sequenced with immunoSEQ multiplex PCR; TCRdb's copy has only in-frame clones and lacks some. The table has fewer than 400,000 clones, roughly two thirds seen once; the top ten hold approximately 6%. This TCR was sampled from a human donor with chronic lymphocytic leukemia. Here the sequenced sample was PBMCs, taken after 36 months of ibrutinib treatment. The rearrangement uses TRBV6-5 and TRBJ1-4; 7 bases align to TRBD1. The CDR3 bases are TGTGCCAGCAGATCGACAGGGTCGGAACTGTTTTTT. It specifies CASRSTGSELFF.